Sequencing of this T cell receptor beta chain was carried out in a study of cytomegalovirus exposure and HLA in healthy donors. Notes on this clone: The antigen is not known.

Clones were read by immunoSEQ multiplex PCR, and TCRdb kept only the in-frame ones, dropping some. The sample lists some 170,000 clones; roughly 89% were seen once. The donors were in the approximately 110-subject validation cohort; that cohort was separate from the roughly 620-subject first cohort. This CDR3 region has 12 residues. The V gene's germline CDR1 is SQVTM and CDR2 ANQGSEA. With 2 bases removed from V and 3 bases from J, the gap between germline ends came to 7 bases. Study-wide results and limits: Cytomegalovirus association was listed for about 150 TCR beta chains.

The chain employs TRBV29-1 and TRBJ1-1, with D perhaps TRBD1 (5 bases). The sample comprised PBMCs. This TCR came from a young woman in good health and CMV-seronegative. The CDR3 sequence: CSVEQGDTEAFF. The CDR3 region has the DNA TGCAGCGTTGAACAAGGGGACACTGAAGCTTTCTTT.